The clone carrying this TCR beta chain was counted between two and nine times. Its antigen is not known. Germline CDR1 is SQVTM and CDR2 is ANQGSEA. This CDR3 comprises 14 residues. Germline trimming cut 3 bases from V and 5 bases from J; bases unmatched to any gene: 5. This sample was taken from a study of CD8+ T cells in alopecia areata. Sequencing used cDNA as its template, made by extracting RNA and reverse transcribing it. The data were produced by immunoSEQ multiplex PCR, yet TCRdb's version contains in-frame clones alone and is incomplete. The sample has some 100,000 clones, 35% to 45% seen once. General study results and limits: Across lesional scalp, and particularly alopecia totalis/universalis, clonality surpassed that of normal scalp.

Researchers took lesional scalp punch biopsies and peripheral blood from people who were alopecia areata patients. Sequenced: CD4+ T cells sorted from blood. The clonotype comes from a human donor with alopecia areata. V usage is TRBV29-1 and J usage is TRBJ2-2; 8 nucleotides align to TRBD1. Written as DNA, the CDR3 is TGCAGCGTTGAGTCCAGGGGGCGAACCGGGGAGCTGTTTTTT. Protein sequence: CSVESRGRTGELFF.